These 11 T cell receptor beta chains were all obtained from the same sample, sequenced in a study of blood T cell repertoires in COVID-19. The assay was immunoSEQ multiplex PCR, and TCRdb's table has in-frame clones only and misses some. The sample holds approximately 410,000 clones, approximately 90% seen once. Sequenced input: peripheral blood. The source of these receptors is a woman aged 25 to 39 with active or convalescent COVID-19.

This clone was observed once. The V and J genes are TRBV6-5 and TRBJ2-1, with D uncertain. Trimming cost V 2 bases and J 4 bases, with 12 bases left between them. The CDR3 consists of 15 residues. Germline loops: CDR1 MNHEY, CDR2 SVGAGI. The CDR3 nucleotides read TGTGCCAGCAGTTACGGTGGCACCCCGTACAATGAGCAGTTCTTC. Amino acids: CASSYGGTPYNEQFF.

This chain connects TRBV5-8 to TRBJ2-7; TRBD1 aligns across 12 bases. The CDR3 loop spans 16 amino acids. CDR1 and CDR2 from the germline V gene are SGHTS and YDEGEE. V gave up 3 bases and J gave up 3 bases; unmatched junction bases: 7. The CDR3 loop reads CASSSPGQGAIYEQYF. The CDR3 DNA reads TGTGCCAGCAGCTCCCCGGGACAGGGGGCGATCTACGAGCAGTACTTC.

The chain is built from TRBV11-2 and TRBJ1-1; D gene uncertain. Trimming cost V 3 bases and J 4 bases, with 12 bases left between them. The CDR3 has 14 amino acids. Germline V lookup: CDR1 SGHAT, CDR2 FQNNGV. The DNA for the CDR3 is TGTGCCAGCAGCTTGACGTCGGGAGGCACTGAAGCTTTCTTT. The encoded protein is CASSLTSGGTEAFF.

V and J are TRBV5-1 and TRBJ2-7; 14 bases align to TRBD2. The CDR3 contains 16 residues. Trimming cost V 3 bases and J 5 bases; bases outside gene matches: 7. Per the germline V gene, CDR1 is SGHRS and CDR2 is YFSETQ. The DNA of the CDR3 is TGCGCCAGCAGCTCAGGACTAGCGGGAGGTGCCGACGAGCAGTACTTC. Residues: CASSSGLAGGADEQYF.

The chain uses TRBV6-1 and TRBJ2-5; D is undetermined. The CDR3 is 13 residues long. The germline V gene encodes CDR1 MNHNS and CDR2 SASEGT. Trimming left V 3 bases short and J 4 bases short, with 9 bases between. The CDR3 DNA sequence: TGTGCCAGCAGTGAGCGCCCTGGAGAGACCCAGTACTTC. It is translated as CASSERPGETQYF.

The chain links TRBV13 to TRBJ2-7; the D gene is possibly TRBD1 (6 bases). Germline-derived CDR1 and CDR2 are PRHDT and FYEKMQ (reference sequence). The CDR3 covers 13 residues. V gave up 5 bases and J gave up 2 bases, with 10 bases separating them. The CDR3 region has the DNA TGTGCCAGCAGCCCAGGACAGACCTACGAGCAGTACTTC. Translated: CASSPGQTYEQYF.

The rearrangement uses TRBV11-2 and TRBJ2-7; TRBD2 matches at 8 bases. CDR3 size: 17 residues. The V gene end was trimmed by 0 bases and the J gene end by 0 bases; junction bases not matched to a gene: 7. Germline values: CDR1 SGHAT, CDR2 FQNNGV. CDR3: CASSLEASGLYSYEQYF. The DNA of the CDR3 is TGTGCCAGCAGCTTAGAGGCTAGCGGGCTGTACTCCTACGAGCAGTACTTC.

CDR3 sequence (DNA): TGTGCCAGCAGAACCAGGGGTATTGGCTACACCTTC. This encodes CASRTRGIGYTF. The chain is built from TRBV27 and TRBJ1-2; a possible D gene is TRBD1 (6 bases). Per the germline V gene, CDR1 is MNHEY and CDR2 is SMNVEV (reference sequence). Trimming left V 6 bases short and J 7 bases short, with 12 bases between. The CDR3 length is 12 residues.

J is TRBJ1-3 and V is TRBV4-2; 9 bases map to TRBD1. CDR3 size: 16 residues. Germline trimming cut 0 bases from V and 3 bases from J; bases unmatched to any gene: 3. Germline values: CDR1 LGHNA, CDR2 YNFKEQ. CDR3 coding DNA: TGTGCCAGCAGCCAAGAGGACAGGGGAGGTGGAAACACCATATATTTT. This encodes CASSQEDRGGGNTIYF.

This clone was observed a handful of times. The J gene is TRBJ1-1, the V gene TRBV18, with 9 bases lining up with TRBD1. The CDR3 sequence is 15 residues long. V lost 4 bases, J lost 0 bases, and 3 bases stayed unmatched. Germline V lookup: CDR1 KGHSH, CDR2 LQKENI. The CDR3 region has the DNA TGTGCCAGCTCACGACAGGGGGTGATGAACACTGAAGCTTTCTTT. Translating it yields CASSRQGVMNTEAFF.

The CDR3 loop reads CASRDLSNQPQHF. DNA of the CDR3: TGTGCCAGTCGGGATCTTAGCAATCAGCCCCAGCATTTT. V gene TRBV12-3 or TRBV12-4 combines with J gene TRBJ1-5, with D uncertain. The CDR3 runs 13 residues. Deletions cut 9 bases from V and 0 bases from J, with 9 bases between.